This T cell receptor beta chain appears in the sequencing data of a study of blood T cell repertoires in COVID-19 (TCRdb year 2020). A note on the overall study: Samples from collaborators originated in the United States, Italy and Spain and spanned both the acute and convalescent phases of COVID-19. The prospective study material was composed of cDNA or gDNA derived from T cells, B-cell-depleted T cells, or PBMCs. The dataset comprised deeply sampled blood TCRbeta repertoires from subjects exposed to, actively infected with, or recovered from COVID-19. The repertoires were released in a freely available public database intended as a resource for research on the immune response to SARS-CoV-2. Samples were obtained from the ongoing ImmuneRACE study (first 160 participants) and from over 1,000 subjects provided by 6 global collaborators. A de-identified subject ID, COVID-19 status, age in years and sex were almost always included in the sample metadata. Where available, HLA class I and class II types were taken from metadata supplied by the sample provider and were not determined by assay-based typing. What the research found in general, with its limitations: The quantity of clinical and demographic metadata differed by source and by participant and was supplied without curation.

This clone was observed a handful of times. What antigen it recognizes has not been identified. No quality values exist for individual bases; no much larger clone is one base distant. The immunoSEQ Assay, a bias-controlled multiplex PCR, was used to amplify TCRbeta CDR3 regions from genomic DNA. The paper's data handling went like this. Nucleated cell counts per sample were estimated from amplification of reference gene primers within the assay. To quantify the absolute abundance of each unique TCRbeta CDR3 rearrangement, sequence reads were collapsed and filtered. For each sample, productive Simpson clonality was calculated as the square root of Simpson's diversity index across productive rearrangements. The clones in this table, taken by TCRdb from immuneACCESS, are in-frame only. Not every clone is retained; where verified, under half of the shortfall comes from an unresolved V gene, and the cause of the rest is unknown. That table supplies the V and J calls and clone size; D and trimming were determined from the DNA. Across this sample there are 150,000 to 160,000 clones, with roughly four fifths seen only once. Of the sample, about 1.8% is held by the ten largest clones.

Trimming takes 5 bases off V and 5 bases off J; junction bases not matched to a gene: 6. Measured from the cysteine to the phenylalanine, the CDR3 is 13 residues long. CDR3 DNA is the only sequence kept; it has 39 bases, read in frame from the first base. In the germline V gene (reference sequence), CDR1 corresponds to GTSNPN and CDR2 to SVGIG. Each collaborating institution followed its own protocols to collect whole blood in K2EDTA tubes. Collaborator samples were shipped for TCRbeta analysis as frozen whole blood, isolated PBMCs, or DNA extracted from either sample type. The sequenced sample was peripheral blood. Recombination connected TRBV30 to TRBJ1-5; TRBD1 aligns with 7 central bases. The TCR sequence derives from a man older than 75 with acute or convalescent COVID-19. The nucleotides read TGTGCCTGGGGGGACAGCCCTTATCAGCCCCAGCATTTT. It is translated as CAWGDSPYQPQHF.